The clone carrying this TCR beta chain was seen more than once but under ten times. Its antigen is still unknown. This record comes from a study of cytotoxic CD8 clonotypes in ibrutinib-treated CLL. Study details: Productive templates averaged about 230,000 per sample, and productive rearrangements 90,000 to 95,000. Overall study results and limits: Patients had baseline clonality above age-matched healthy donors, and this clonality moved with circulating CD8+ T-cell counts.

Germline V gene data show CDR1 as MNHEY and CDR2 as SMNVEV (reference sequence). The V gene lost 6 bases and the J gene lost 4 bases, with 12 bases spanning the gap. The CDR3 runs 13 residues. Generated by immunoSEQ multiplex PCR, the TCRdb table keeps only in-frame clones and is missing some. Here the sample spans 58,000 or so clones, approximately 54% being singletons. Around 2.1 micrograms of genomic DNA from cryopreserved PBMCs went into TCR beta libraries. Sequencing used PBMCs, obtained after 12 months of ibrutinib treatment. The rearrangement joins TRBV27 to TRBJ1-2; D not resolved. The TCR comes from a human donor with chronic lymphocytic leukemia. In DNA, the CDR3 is TGTGCCAGCAGGGCAAATAACGCCTATGGCTACACCTTC. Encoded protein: CASRANNAYGYTF.